This TCR beta chain was recorded in a study of blood T cells in healthy people across ages (dated by TCRdb to about 2015). Background for the entire study: In model experiments, template switching captured about one uniquely barcoded TCR beta cDNA molecule for every two T cells. The study measured age-related changes in TCR beta repertoire diversity using deep sequencing normalized with unique cDNA molecular identifiers. Four age groups were formed from the donors: young (average approximately 15 years), middle-aged (roughly 38), aged (about 62) and long-lived (approximately 80). To avoid experimental bias, donors of different ages were spread randomly across the sequencing lanes. Two additional independent replicas of 1 million unique cDNA reads from the same blood draw were analyzed for two donors (one aged 18 to 29 and one aged 80 or older). The investigation overall reported the following: Because donor CMV infection status was unknown, age-related changes in expanded clonotypes were potentially confounded. As age increased, observed TCR beta diversity per million T cells dropped in a roughly linear way, and a significant reduction was already evident by age 40. A strong correlation was found between observed TCR beta diversity and the percentage of naive T cells measured by flow cytometry. Bulk unsorted PBMC profiling prevented conclusive comparison of naive and antigen-experienced compartments. Compared with the aged group, the long-lived group had more naive CD4+ T cells, fewer expanded clones and increased TCR diversity, suggesting age selection. Estimates of total diversity based on one million sequenced T cells were regarded as lower bounds and as underestimates.

Worth noting for this clonotype: Its antigen specificity is not known. No base quality information exists; no much larger clone differs at one position.

Preparation of the library involved 5' RACE. These reads were obtained on an Illumina HiSeq 2500. The second PCR ran for roughly 7 to 12 cycles and used a J-beta primer mix along with a sample-barcoded 5' primer. A unique molecular identifier was introduced onto each TCR beta cDNA molecule by a template-switch 5' adaptor carrying 12 random nucleotides. Each sample yielded at least 3 million CDR3-containing paired-end reads. First-strand cDNA synthesis was performed from all RNA using the Mint cDNA synthesis kit, with priming by a TRBC-specific oligonucleotide. All cDNA was treated with uracil-DNA glycosylase and then went through a first 18-cycle PCR with the universal primers M1SS and BC2_uni_R. The original methods were these. Each sample was normalized by randomly selecting 1 million high-quality reads, each carrying a distinct molecular identifier. Instead of being binned into consensus sequences, reads that shared molecular identifiers were thrown out. MiTCR, run with a Q25 quality threshold and the strictest error-elimination algorithm, handled CDR3 identification, clonotype clustering and error correction. A nonparametric unseen species model with Euler transformation was used to estimate a lower bound on total TCR beta diversity. Using fastp trimming at Q25 and MiXCR clonotype assembly, TCRdb reanalyzed the public sequencing data and kept in-frame beta chains. CDR3 protein duplicates are merged, each entry listing the most common genes and DNA. The V and J calls and clone size come from TCRdb's table, not from the authors' own analysis. The sample has under 1,000,000 distinct CDR3 sequences on record, about half of them singletons. 15% to 20% of the sample goes to the ten largest clones.

The donors were some 36 Caucasian individuals from Russia, aged roughly 6 to 100 years, who were systemically healthy. Approximately 9.3 milliliters of peripheral blood were collected from each donor into EDTA-treated Vacutainer tubes. PBMCs were isolated by Ficoll-Paque density-gradient centrifugation, with at least 7 million obtained per sample. Total RNA, at least 6 micrograms per sample, was extracted from PBMCs with Trizol reagent. Naive CD45RAhigh/CD27high T cell percentages were measured by flow cytometry on a PBMC aliquot from every donor. The CDR3 contains 17 residues, cysteine and phenylalanine counted. Only the CDR3 DNA stays, 51 bases, in frame from base 1. Trimmed from V: 5 bases; trimmed from J: 4 bases; junction bases lacking a gene match: 10. CDR1 SGHTA and CDR2 FQGTGA were looked up in the germline V gene.

Sequencing used blood. The chain was built from TRBV7-3 and TRBJ2-1; the junction holds 11 bases that match TRBD1. This receptor was identified in a man older than 75 in good health. The nucleotide sequence is TGTGCCAGCAGCAGCCAACCCGGGACAGGGGGATACAATGAGCAGTTCTTC. Translated, it gives CASSSQPGTGGYNEQFF.